What follows describes a single T cell receptor (beta chain). Its antigen is undetermined. The sample belongs to a study of metastatic and nonmetastatic thyroid tumors. Study-level information: Repertoire comparison spanned blood and tumor or nodule tissue of malignant and benign thyroid patients.

Every patient underwent thyroid surgery untreated. Study-level findings and limits: Benign nodules were reported to have significantly lower TCR beta diversity than malignant thyroid tumors, in blood and tumor.

This CDR3 region has 15 residues. V lost 4 bases and J lost 2, with 15 bases in between. Looked up from germline, CDR1 is MDHEN and CDR2 is SYDVKM. In the original workflow: A papillary thyroid cancer distant-metastasis classifier was built from CDR3 differences across clinicopathological groups. TCRdb reassembled clones from the PCR reads with MiXCR. These V and J calls originate from TCRdb's pipeline instead of the authors' own analysis. Of around 45,000 clones listed, under 4% are singletons. Material: blood. The source of this sequence is a female donor with papillary thyroid cancer or a benign thyroid nodule (not recorded which). Some clones in this sample may be carry-over from other donors' samples. The chain combines TRBV28 with TRBJ2-7, with D unresolved. The CDR3 nucleotides read TGTGCCAGCAGTTCCCCCCGCGTTTCTGCCTACGAGCAGTACTTC. Translation: CASSSPRVSAYEQYF. The full variable domain, with the rest looked up from reference TRBV28 and TRBJ2-7, is DVKVTQSSRYLVKRTGEKVFLECVQDMDHENMFWYRQDPGLGLRLIYFSYDVKMKEKGDIPEGYSVSREKKERFSLILESASTNQTSMYLCASSSPRVSAYEQYFGPGTRLTVT.